This T cell receptor (beta chain) was captured by sequencing in a study of T cell responses to AZD1222 COVID-19 vaccine. As to this clone: Its target is not known.

Profiled with immunoSEQ multiplex PCR; TCRdb holds only in-frame clones, not every one. The data hold 100,000 to 150,000 clones, with 86% observed a single time. Study-wide results and caveats: Across spike, vaccine-associated CD4 TCRs were found, dominant at 160-218 and 743-854. Only five to seven individuals given AZD1222 were seropositive at baseline.

Germline CDR1 LNHDA, CDR2 SQIVND (reference sequence). This CDR3 has 14 residues. The V end lost 3 bases, the J end lost 5 bases, and 13 bases lay between the germline ends. The receptor was derived from an adult in good health. The sample in question was peripheral blood, obtained on day 0 of AZD1222 vaccination. V and J are TRBV19 and TRBJ1-1; D uncertain. CDR3 in DNA: TGTGCCAGTAGTATGCGGGGAGAATATACTGAAGCTTTCTTT. This sequence encodes CASSMRGEYTEAFF.